The 20 T cell receptor beta chains given below trace back to one sample, sequenced in a study of post-analysis software for immune sequencing data. TCR beta cDNA libraries had unique molecular identifiers. TCRdb called the PCR reads again in MiXCR, with one record for every CDR3 protein. The sample lists about 770,000 distinct CDR3 sequences, around 42% occurring once. Antigens of these TCRs are unknown. Study results and limitations: Five TRBV segments appeared more often in patients than in controls, and TRBV5-6, TRBV5-1 and TRBV20-1 were among these.

Source material: blood. All receptors come from a girl aged 5 to 17 with multiple sclerosis.

The chain employs TRBV9 and TRBJ1-5, with D unclear. Germline V CDR1 and CDR2: SGDLS, YYNGEE. The ends were cut back, 7 bases at V and 8 bases at J, with 4 bases in the middle. This CDR3 contains 9 residues. The CDR3 coding sequence is TGTGCCAGCGGGGAGCCCCAGCATTTT. This translates into CASGEPQHF.

The gene calls are TRBV5-1 and TRBJ2-6; D ambiguous. Germline V gene lookup returns CDR1 SGHRS and CDR2 YFSETQ. This CDR3 has 14 amino acids. V was trimmed by 5 bases and J by 0 bases, leaving 6 bases between them. The chain's CDR3 is CASRGISGANVLTF. The CDR3 nucleotides read TGCGCCAGCAGAGGCATCTCTGGGGCCAACGTCCTGACTTTC.

This chain uses TRBV12-5 with TRBJ2-3, with 7 bases fitting TRBD2. The CDR3 runs 15 residues. In germline, CDR1 is LGHNT, CDR2 FRNRAP. J lost 3 bases, V lost 3 bases, and 6 bases had no gene match. This CDR3 reads CASGFWRELTDTQYF. The DNA for the CDR3 is TGTGCTAGTGGTTTTTGGCGGGAGCTTACAGATACGCAGTATTTT.

The table lists this clonotype with many counts. The chain carries TRBV29-1 and TRBJ1-1; D is ambiguous. Deletions cut 1 base from V and 9 bases from J, with 9 bases between. The V gene's germline CDR1 is SQVTM and CDR2 ANQGSEA. The CDR3 runs 11 residues. The CDR3 coding sequence is TGCAGCGTTGAAGTTGGTGGGAAAGCTTTCTTT. It specifies CSVEVGGKAFF.

The V and J genes are TRBV7-8 and TRBJ2-1, with 10 bases matching TRBD2. V was pared by 0 bases and J by 8 bases, with 7 bases of the junction left unmatched. The CDR3 length is 16 residues. CDR1 is SGHVS and CDR2 is FQNEAQ in the germline V gene. The CDR3 coding sequence is TGTGCCAGCAGCTTAGCGCGTAATAGCGGGGGGTATGAGCAGTTCTTC. It encodes CASSLARNSGGYEQFF.

This clonotype was counted once. This chain connects TRBV6-5 to TRBJ1-1; 8 bases are shared with TRBD1. Germline V CDR1 and CDR2: MNHEY, SVGAGI. This CDR3 is 11 amino acids long. V lost 10 bases to trimming and J lost 8 bases; unmatched junction nucleotides: 6. For the CDR3, the DNA is TGTGCCACAAACGGACAGGGCGAAGCTTTCTTT. Translated, it gives CATNGQGEAFF.

The chain recombines TRBV20-1 with TRBJ2-5; a weak D match, TRBD2 (6 bases). The J call may be faulty, since TRBJ2-7 better matches the DNA end. Germline lookup yields CDR1 DFQATT and CDR2 SNEGSKA (reference sequence). The CDR3 is 14 amino acids. CDR3 sequence: CSARSREVVYEQYF. CDR3 bases: TGCAGTGCTAGATCCAGGGAGGTGGTATACGAGCAGTACTTC.

The gene calls are TRBV29-1 and TRBJ2-5; perhaps TRBD2 as D (6 bases). The germline V gene has CDR1 SQVTM and CDR2 ANQGSEA. This CDR3 region has 12 residues. The V end lost 4 bases, the J end lost 1 base, and 7 bases lay between the germline ends. This CDR3 reads CSVVGGQETQYF. The CDR3 DNA reads TGCAGCGTTGTCGGGGGCCAAGAGACCCAGTACTTC.

The V and J genes are TRBV27 and TRBJ1-2, with 7 bases that match TRBD1. Germline V gives CDR1 MNHEY, CDR2 SMNVEV (reference sequence). This CDR3 has 18 amino acids. V trimming: 5 bases; J trimming: 1 base; junction bases outside the gene matches: 16. The CDR3 coding sequence is TGTGCCAGCAGTCCGTTAGGGGGCGCGGGTTTCCTTAACTATGGCTACACCTTC. This gives the protein CASSPLGGAGFLNYGYTF.

This clonotype was seen a few times. The chain combines TRBV7-2 with TRBJ2-4; D is unclear. The closer fit of TRBJ2-7 to the DNA end suggests the J call may be wrong. The CDR3 is 13 amino acids. CDR1 is SGHTA and CDR2 is FQGNSA in the germline V gene. Here the CDR3 reads CASSPRSPHEQYF. In DNA form, the CDR3 reads TGTGCCAGCAGCCCCAGATCCCCACACGAGCAGTACTTC.

Comments on this clonotype: Because it lacks the conserved phenylalanine or tryptophan at the end, this CDR3 is likely a read error. The DNA is left out, because the CDR3 cannot be placed on it with certainty; the CDR3 is given as TCRdb lists it. The chain joins TRBV20-1 to TRBJ1-2. Ends included, the CDR3 has 10 residues. The germline V gene has CDR1 DFQATT and CDR2 SNEGSKA (reference sequence). This CDR3 reads CSASLYGYTC.

The sample holds a few counts of this clonotype. CDR3 amino acids: CASSQELGGAKNIQYF. CDR3 nucleotides: TGTGCCAGCAGCCAGGAGTTGGGGGGAGCCAAAAACATTCAGTACTTC. The chain has TRBV4-2 and TRBJ2-4; D may be TRBD2 (6 bases). Trimming removed 3 bases from V and 0 bases from J, with 12 bases in between. The CDR3 length is 16 residues. The germline V gene has CDR1 LGHNA and CDR2 YNFKEQ.

This clonotype has just a few counts. The rearrangement uses TRBV25-1 and TRBJ2-5; TRBD1 matches at 10 bases. V lost 5 bases and J lost 11; bases outside the gene matches: 8. This CDR3 has 13 amino acids. Germline CDR1 MGHDK, CDR2 SYGVNS. CDR3 DNA sequence: TGTGCCAGCAGTCAAACGGACAGGGGGGAGCAGTACTTC. Its protein product is CASSQTDRGEQYF.

The genes are TRBV5-1 and TRBJ2-7, with 7 bases fitting TRBD2. The CDR3 runs to 15 residues. Germline loops: CDR1 SGHRS, CDR2 YFSETQ. After removal of 1 base from V and 0 bases from J, the junction contained 4 bases not matched to a gene. The DNA of the CDR3 is TGCGCCAGCAGCTTGTCGGGGGGACTCTCCTACGAGCAGTACTTC. It encodes CASSLSGGLSYEQYF. The full variable domain, with the rest looked up from reference TRBV5-1 and TRBJ2-7, is KAGVTQTPRYLIKTRGQQVTLSCSPISGHRSVSWYQQTPGQGLQFLFEYFSETQRNKGNFPGRFSGRQFSNSRSEMNVSTLELGDSALYLCASSLSGGLSYEQYFGPGTRLTVT.

Regarding this clonotype: A read error is likely, as this CDR3 ends without the conserved phenylalanine or tryptophan. The V and J genes are TRBV28 and TRBJ2-5; 8 nucleotides align to TRBD1. The CDR3 has 17 amino acids. CDR1 and CDR2 (germline): MDHEN, SYDVKM. With V trimmed by 2 bases and J by 1 base, 9 bases remained unmatched. Written as DNA, the CDR3 is TGTGCCAGCAGTTTACCCGGACAGGGCCGGTTCCAAGAGACCCAGTACCTC. It specifies CASSLPGQGRFQETQYL.

This clonotype has more than one count but fewer than ten. The chain has TRBV5-1 and TRBJ1-4, with D possibly matching TRBD1 (5 bases). The CDR3 has 16 amino acids. The ends were cut back, 6 bases at V and 5 bases at J, with 20 bases in the middle. Germline values: CDR1 SGHRS, CDR2 YFSETQ. The CDR3 nucleotides read TGCGCCAGCACCTCGGGGCCCAGGGCTGGAAATGAAAAACTGTTTTTT. Encoded protein: CASTSGPRAGNEKLFF.

This clonotype occurred a few times. The CDR3 DNA is TGTGCCAGCAGCCAAGCACACTGGAGCTCCTACAATGAGCAGTTCTTC. Its translation: CASSQAHWSSYNEQFF. The rearrangement uses TRBV3-1 and TRBJ2-1; D not certain. Trimming stripped 1 base from V and 0 bases from J, with 10 bases between. This CDR3 comprises 16 residues. Germline assignment: CDR1 LGHDT and CDR2 YNNKEL (reference sequence).

The J gene is TRBJ1-1, the V gene TRBV28, with D unclear. The V gene's germline CDR1 is MDHEN and CDR2 SYDVKM. The length of the CDR3 is 16 residues. Deletions cut 3 bases from V and 3 bases from J, with 17 bases between. CDR3 nucleotide sequence: TGTGCCAGCAGTTTTGGGCAGGATGTTTTTGACACTGAAGCTTTCTTT. Its protein is CASSFGQDVFDTEAFF.

The chain links TRBV7-8 to TRBJ2-5; D gene ambiguous. Germline lookup yields CDR1 SGHVS and CDR2 FQNEAQ. This CDR3 has 15 residues. With 5 bases removed from V and 0 bases from J, the gap between germline ends came to 13 bases. CDR3 protein: CASSPPRVHQETQYF. The CDR3 DNA is TGTGCCAGCAGCCCCCCCCGGGTTCACCAAGAGACCCAGTACTTC.

There are a few counts of this clonotype. The chain has TRBV4-1 and TRBJ1-2; D unclear. This CDR3 comprises 15 residues. The V gene's germline CDR1 is MGHRA and CDR2 YSYEKL. V lost 0 bases and J lost 1, with 9 bases in between. The CDR3 DNA follows: TGCGCCAGCAGCCAAGAAGAGAGGAGTAACTATGGCTACACCTTC. Its protein is CASSQEERSNYGYTF.